These 31 T cell receptor beta chains came from one sample sequenced in a study of blood T cell repertoires in COVID-19. This table comes from immunoSEQ multiplex PCR, and its TCRdb copy is limited to in-frame clones, with some not included. The sample lists more than 200,000 clones; around 83% were seen once. Sequenced input: peripheral blood. Receptors were obtained from a woman in her 50s with acute or convalescent COVID-19.

This chain joins TRBV5-1 and TRBJ1-1; perhaps TRBD1 as D (5 bases). The CDR3 has 13 amino acids. Germline loops: CDR1 SGHRS, CDR2 YFSETQ. Deletions cut 3 bases from V and 7 bases from J, with 13 bases between. Here the CDR3 reads CASSSVPGFEAFF. The DNA for the CDR3 is TGCGCCAGCAGCTCCGTTCCAGGGTTTGAAGCTTTCTTT.

V is TRBV24-1 and J is TRBJ1-2, with 7 bases lining up with TRBD1. V lost 5 bases and J lost 5; bases outside the gene matches: 4. Germline V lookup: CDR1 KGHDR, CDR2 SFDVKD. CDR3 length: 13 residues. CDR3: CATSVSGGYGYTF. CDR3 nucleotide sequence: TGTGCCACCAGTGTCTCAGGGGGGTATGGCTACACCTTC.

The chain recombines TRBV25-1 with TRBJ1-2; TRBD1 matches at 7 bases. Trimming removed 4 bases from V and 2 bases from J; junction bases left unmatched: 10. The CDR3 is 16 residues long. CDR1 and CDR2 from the germline V gene are MGHDK and SYGVNS. CDR3 amino acids: CASSGTGSYSNYGYTF. The DNA for the CDR3 is TGTGCCAGCAGTGGGACAGGCTCCTATTCGAACTATGGCTACACCTTC.

The chain employs TRBV24-1 and TRBJ1-2; 10 bases line up with TRBD1. Germline loops: CDR1 KGHDR, CDR2 SFDVKD. CDR3 size: 16 residues. V was clipped by 4 bases and J by 3 bases; unmatched bases: 7. As DNA, the CDR3 is TGTGCCACCAGTGAGGCCCCGGGACAGGGGTACTATGGCTACACCTTC. Translated, it gives CATSEAPGQGYYGYTF.

Concerning this clone: This specimen includes other DNA sequences encoding the same CDR3. The genes are TRBV19 and TRBJ1-2, with TRBD1 as a possible D gene (6 bases). Trimming removed 5 bases from V and 4 bases from J, with 14 bases in between. The germline CDR1 and CDR2 sequences are LNHDA and SQIVND (reference sequence). The CDR3 contains 14 residues. CDR3 amino acids: CASSPPDRIYGYTF. The CDR3 bases are TGTGCCAGTAGTCCCCCAGACAGGATCTATGGCTACACCTTC.

CDR3: CATSDGSSGEQFF. CDR3 sequence (DNA): TGTGCCACCAGTGATGGGTCTAGCGGTGAGCAGTTCTTC. The rearrangement uses TRBV24-1 and TRBJ2-1, with 7 bases lining up with TRBD2. Per the germline V gene, CDR1 is KGHDR and CDR2 is SFDVKD. The CDR3 sequence is 13 residues long. Germline trimming cut 3 bases from V and 9 bases from J; bases unmatched to any gene: 4.

This clone was observed a single time. CDR3 amino acids: CSVDDRGLKQETQYF. CDR3 nucleotides: TGCAGCGTTGATGACAGGGGCCTAAAACAAGAGACCCAGTACTTC. The V and J genes are TRBV29-1 and TRBJ2-5; TRBD1 matches at 8 bases. V shed 3 bases, J shed 2 bases, and the junction held 8 bases outside the gene matches. This CDR3 comprises 15 residues. Per the germline V gene, CDR1 is SQVTM and CDR2 is ANQGSEA.

The rearrangement joins TRBV5-4 to TRBJ2-1, with D possibly TRBD1 on 6 matching bases. From germline, CDR1 is SGHNT and CDR2 YYREEE (reference sequence). The CDR3 has 14 amino acids. Trimming took off 6 bases at V and 2 bases at J, with 12 bases between the two ends. The CDR3 DNA sequence: TGTGCCAGCACGCCAGGGGAAGCCTACAATGAGCAGTTCTTC. The encoded protein is CASTPGEAYNEQFF.

The chain couples TRBV7-2 to TRBJ1-2; no clear D. Per germline, CDR1 SGHTA and CDR2 FQGNSA. The CDR3 contains 14 residues. Trimming pared 5 bases from V and 2 bases from J, leaving 12 bases between. CDR3 residues: CASSPAAVNYGYTF. CDR3 in DNA: TGTGCCAGCAGCCCCGCCGCGGTAAACTATGGCTACACCTTC.

V is TRBV6-5 and J is TRBJ2-7; TRBD2 aligns across 9 bases. CDR1 MNHEY and CDR2 SVGAGI come from the germline V gene. This CDR3 is built from 16 residues. With V trimmed by 0 bases and J by 2 bases, 5 bases remained unmatched. The CDR3 spells CASSYSMVAGAYEQYF. DNA of the CDR3: TGTGCCAGCAGTTACTCGATGGTAGCGGGAGCCTACGAGCAGTACTTC.

This chain uses TRBV11-2 with TRBJ2-1; no reliable D call. Germline loops: CDR1 SGHAT, CDR2 FQNNGV. Trimming removed 5 bases from V and 1 base from J, with 15 bases in between. The CDR3 covers 16 residues. The CDR3 DNA follows: TGTGCCAGCAGCCCCCCTCTCGGTCCTTCCTACAATGAGCAGTTCTTC. It encodes CASSPPLGPSYNEQFF.

This clone was picked up a small number of times. The chain couples TRBV15 to TRBJ2-2; D not resolved. V lost 8 bases to trimming and J lost 1 base, with 5 bases between them. This CDR3 has 12 residues. From germline, CDR1 is LNHNV and CDR2 YYDKDF (reference sequence). Written as DNA, the CDR3 is TGTGCCACCCAGAAGAACACCGGGGAGCTGTTTTTT. Its protein product is CATQKNTGELFF.

This rearrangement joins TRBV6-1 to TRBJ1-5, with D possibly TRBD1 on 5 matching bases. Looked up from germline, CDR1 is MNHNS and CDR2 is SASEGT. The CDR3 is 16 residues long. The V end lost 2 bases, the J end lost 9 bases, and 20 bases lay between the germline ends. This CDR3 is CASSEPRTNRIWPQHF. DNA of the CDR3: TGTGCCAGCAGTGAACCCCGGACAAACCGGATTTGGCCCCAGCATTTT.

This clone was recorded a few times. CDR3 residues: CASSVGTGAYEQYF. The DNA of the CDR3 is TGTGCCAGCAGCGTAGGGACAGGGGCCTACGAGCAGTACTTC. The rearrangement uses TRBV9 and TRBJ2-7, with TRBD1 identical over 9 bases. CDR1 and CDR2 from the germline V gene are SGDLS and YYNGEE. The CDR3 has 14 amino acids. V gave up 0 bases and J gave up 2 bases; unmatched junction bases: 0.

The chain joins TRBV2 to TRBJ2-3, with 11 nucleotides matching TRBD2. There are 15 residues in the CDR3. V lost 7 bases, J lost 2 bases, and 5 bases stayed unmatched. Germline CDR1 and CDR2: SNHLY and FYNNEI. CDR3 residues: CASTLLAGATDTQYF. CDR3 coding DNA: TGTGCCAGCACCTTACTAGCGGGGGCCACAGATACGCAGTATTTT.

The chain links TRBV30 to TRBJ2-7; 8 nucleotides line up with TRBD2. Germline CDR1 and CDR2: GTSNPN and SVGIG (reference sequence). The ends lost 0 bases at V and 6 bases at J; junction bases unmatched: 13. This CDR3 is built from 16 residues. CDR3 loop: CAWSVRIAGSGSEQYF. The CDR3 DNA is TGTGCCTGGAGTGTACGGATAGCGGGATCGGGATCCGAGCAGTACTTC.

The genes are TRBV7-2 and TRBJ1-1, with no clear D. Germline V gene data show CDR1 as SGHTA and CDR2 as FQGNSA. Trimming cost V 2 bases and J 8 bases, with 12 bases left between them. The CDR3 contains 13 residues. Here the CDR3 reads CASSLLPVIEAFF. The CDR3 DNA reads TGTGCCAGCAGCTTATTGCCAGTCATAGAAGCTTTCTTT.

V usage is TRBV12-2 and J usage is TRBJ2-7; TRBD2 reflects the table's D call only, with no check against the DNA. TRBV12-2 corresponds to a pseudogene. The CDR3 has 16 residues. In nucleotides, the CDR3 is TGTGCAAGTCGCTTATCCCCTAGCGGGAGGAAATACGAGCAGTACTTC. Translated, it gives CASRLSPSGRKYEQYF.

The chain is built from TRBV13 and TRBJ2-7, with 7 bases fitting TRBD1. This CDR3 comprises 14 residues. V was pared by 5 bases and J by 0 bases, with 4 bases of the junction left unmatched. Germline V gene lookup returns CDR1 PRHDT and CDR2 FYEKMQ (reference sequence). This chain's CDR3 is CASSEDRSSYEQYF. CDR3 nucleotides: TGTGCCAGCAGCGAGGACAGGAGCTCCTACGAGCAGTACTTC.

The gene calls are TRBV5-1 and TRBJ2-1; maybe TRBD2 (5 bases). CDR3 size: 15 residues. Germline V gene lookup returns CDR1 SGHRS and CDR2 YFSETQ. Trimming pared 4 bases from V and 9 bases from J, leaving 20 bases between. CDR3: CASSPSGLGAVEQFF. CDR3 DNA: TGCGCCAGCAGCCCCTCTGGACTGGGAGCGGTTGAGCAGTTCTTC.

The rearrangement links TRBV6-5 to TRBJ2-7, with D maybe TRBD2 (7 bases). The CDR3 contains 15 residues. The germline V and J ends were trimmed by 7 bases and 5 bases, with 21 bases remaining between them. From germline, CDR1 is MNHEY and CDR2 SVGAGI. The chain's CDR3 is CASKRAHRGAHEQYF. The CDR3 DNA reads TGTGCCAGCAAAAGGGCTCACCGGGGGGCGCACGAGCAGTACTTC.

The V call is TRBV7-9, the J call TRBJ2-7, with 8 nucleotides matching TRBD2. Trimming at V came to 1 base and at J to 5 bases, leaving 7 bases not matched to a gene. The CDR3 totals 15 residues. Germline V gene data show CDR1 as SEHNR and CDR2 as FQNEAQ (reference sequence). CDR3 DNA: TGTGCCAGCAGCTTAGGGAGCGGGAGAACAGACGAGCAGTACTTC. Protein sequence: CASSLGSGRTDEQYF.

This chain connects TRBV5-1 to TRBJ2-5; D possibly corresponds to TRBD2 (5 bases). V was pared by 7 bases and J by 4 bases, with 14 bases between. CDR1 and CDR2 from the germline V gene are SGHRS and YFSETQ. The CDR3 runs to 13 residues. CDR3 residues: CASDVGEGETQYF. The CDR3 bases are TGCGCCAGCGATGTGGGCGAGGGAGAGACCCAGTACTTC.

The chain couples TRBV7-2 to TRBJ1-1; TRBD1 matches 8 bases. The length of the CDR3 is 14 residues. From germline, CDR1 is SGHTA and CDR2 FQGNSA. V trimming: 5 bases; J trimming: 5 bases; junction bases outside the gene matches: 7. CDR3 in amino acids: CASSPRTGRTEAFF. The CDR3 DNA is TGTGCCAGCAGCCCCAGGACAGGGAGGACTGAAGCTTTCTTT.

The V call is TRBV12-5, the J call TRBJ1-4; 9 nucleotides align to TRBD1. After removal of 6 bases from V and 6 bases from J, the junction contained 5 bases not matched to a gene. Per the germline V gene, CDR1 is LGHNT and CDR2 is FRNRAP. This CDR3 spans 14 amino acids. The CDR3 region is CASGKTGGYEKLFF. The DNA of the CDR3 is TGTGCTAGTGGCAAAACAGGGGGCTATGAAAAACTGTTTTTT.

The chain has TRBV14 and TRBJ2-2, with D possibly matching TRBD2 (5 bases). CDR3 length equals 13 residues. V was clipped by 4 bases and J by 6 bases, with 9 bases between them. Germline CDR1 SGHDN, CDR2 FVKESK. In DNA, the CDR3 is TGTGCCAGCAGCCCGGGGTTCGCCGGGGAGCTGTTTTTT. Its protein is CASSPGFAGELFF.

This clone was seen a handful of times. The rearrangement uses TRBV7-9 and TRBJ2-2, with a weak D call TRBD2 (5 bases). Germline lookup yields CDR1 SEHNR and CDR2 FQNEAQ (reference sequence). Trimming removed 6 bases at V and 1 base at J, with 15 bases between. The length of the CDR3 is 16 residues. The CDR3 DNA reads as TGTGCCAGCAGTCTCACGAGGGCGGAGAACACCGGGGAGCTGTTTTTT. It is translated as CASSLTRAENTGELFF. Full variable domain (rest looked up from reference TRBV7-9 and TRBJ2-2): DTGVSQNPRHKITKRGQNVTFRCDPISEHNRLYWYRQTLGQGPEFLTYFQNEAQLEKSRLLSDRFSAERPKGSFSTLEIQRTEQGDSAMYLCASSLTRAENTGELFFGEGSRLTVL.

The chain links TRBV4-1 to TRBJ2-7, with 9 bases identical to TRBD2. The CDR3 runs to 18 residues. The germline CDR1 and CDR2 sequences are MGHRA and YSYEKL. V lost 0 bases to trimming and J lost 0 bases; unmatched junction nucleotides: 9. The CDR3 nucleotides are TGCGCCAGCAGCCAAGAACTAGCGGGTTTACTTAGCTCCTACGAGCAGTACTTC. Its translation is CASSQELAGLLSSYEQYF.

The genes are TRBV5-6 and TRBJ2-7; D is uncertain. The CDR3 extends over 11 amino acids. CDR1 is SGHDT and CDR2 is YYEEEE in the germline V gene. V was clipped by 4 bases and J by 5 bases, with 7 bases between them. CDR3 sequence reads: CASSLRNEQYF. CDR3 bases: TGTGCCAGCAGCCTCAGAAACGAGCAGTACTTC.

The gene calls are TRBV3-1 (or the pseudogene TRBV3-2) and TRBJ2-2; D gene ambiguous. The CDR3 covers 14 residues. The ends were cut back, 4 bases at V and 3 bases at J, with 9 bases in the middle. The germline V gene has CDR1 LGHDT and CDR2 YNNKEL (reference sequence). CDR3: CASSPFRDTGELFF. Written as DNA, the CDR3 is TGTGCCAGCAGCCCATTTAGAGACACCGGGGAGCTGTTTTTT.

The chain has TRBV12-5 and TRBJ2-1, with D perhaps TRBD2 (5 bases). The length of the CDR3 is 16 residues. Germline CDR1 reads LGHNT; CDR2 reads FRNRAP. Trimming stripped 2 bases from V and 3 bases from J, with 14 bases between. The CDR3 reads CASGLPPREIYNEQFF. CDR3 DNA sequence: TGTGCTAGTGGTTTGCCCCCAAGGGAGATCTACAATGAGCAGTTCTTC.